The rows below give T cell receptor beta chains drawn from one sample of a study of cytotoxic CD8 clonotypes in ibrutinib-treated CLL. Libraries were prepared by immunoSEQ multiplex PCR; TCRdb keeps only in-frame clonotypes and omits some of them. The table lists around 310,000 clones, almost 80% of them singletons. The sample in question was PBMCs, obtained before ibrutinib treatment. The receptors shown here come from a human donor with chronic lymphocytic leukemia. Each CDR3 is given with its conserved first and last residue. Each record gives: clone size, D gene, V gene, J gene, CDR3 DNA, CDR3 protein. The D gene is left open where the match is weak. Clone sizes are given selectively: once, few, many, or a class where the clone is expanded.

>NA|NA|TRBV2|TRBJ2-1
TGTGCCAGCATTCGTGAGAGGCGGGGCCACTACAATGAGCAGTTCTTC
CASIRERRGHYNEQFF
>NA|TRBD2|TRBV11-3|TRBJ2-2
TGTGCCAGCAGCCCGACTAGCGGGAACACCGGGGAGCTGTTTTTT
CASSPTSGNTGELFF
>NA|TRBD2|TRBV5-6|TRBJ2-5
TGTGCCAGCAGCTTCACGGGAGGGTGGGAGACCCAGTACTTC
CASSFTGGWETQYF
>NA|TRBD1|TRBV7-6|TRBJ2-7
TGTGCCAGCAGCTTAGCGGGACAGGGGCCTTCCGAGCAGTACTTC
CASSLAGQGPSEQYF
>once|NA|TRBV10-1|TRBJ2-3
TGCGCCAGCAGTCAGCGGTGGGACCCGCACACAGATACGCAGTATTTT
CASSQRWDPHTDTQYF
>NA|NA|TRBV11-2|TRBJ1-2
TGTGCCAGCAGCCCTATCGGCGGGCATGGCTACACCTTC
CASSPIGGHGYTF
>NA|TRBD1|TRBV29-1|TRBJ1-5
TGCAGCGTTGGGGACAGATATCAGCCCCAGCATTTT
CSVGDRYQPQHF
>NA|NA|TRBV28|TRBJ2-2
TGTGCCAGCAGTTTCAGCCAGATCGGGGAGCTGTTTTTT
CASSFSQIGELFF
>NA|NA|TRBV25-1|TRBJ2-2
TGTGCCAGCAGTGACTTCCTCGGGACACCGAACACCGGGGAGCTGTTTTTT
CASSDFLGTPNTGELFF
>NA|NA|TRBV6-6|TRBJ2-7
TGTGCCAGCAGTTACGGGCCGACCTACGAGCAGTACTTC
CASSYGPTYEQYF
>once|NA|TRBV4-3|TRBJ2-3
TGCGCCAGCAGCCAAGATTCGGGGACGGATACGCAGTATTTT
CASSQDSGTDTQYF
>NA|TRBD1|TRBV6-1|TRBJ1-4
TGTGCCAGCAGGTTGGGACAGGGCGGGAATGAAAAACTGTTTTTT
CASRLGQGGNEKLFF